A single sample is the source of the 25 T cell receptor beta chains below, sequenced in a study of blood T cell repertoires in COVID-19. Some clones are missing from TCRdb's copy, which holds only in-frame ones; the method was immunoSEQ multiplex PCR. The sample shows around 250,000 clones, 80% to 90% of them seen only once. Sequenced material: peripheral blood. The receptors were gathered from a woman aged 35 to 49 who had recovered from COVID-19.

The rearrangement joins TRBV4-1 to TRBJ1-6, with 10 nucleotides matching TRBD1. The length of the CDR3 is 15 residues. Germline V lookup: CDR1 MGHRA, CDR2 YSYEKL. V shed 4 bases, J shed 7 bases, and the junction held 4 bases outside the gene matches. The CDR3 coding sequence is TGCGCCAGCAGCCCCCCGGGACAGGGGAATTCACCCCTCCACTTT. Its translation is CASSPPGQGNSPLHF.

The DNA for the CDR3 is TGTGCCAGCTCACCACCTGAGGGCTACGAGCAGTACGTC. Protein product: CASSPPEGYEQYV. This chain connects TRBV18 to TRBJ2-7, with a weak D call TRBD2 (5 bases). The CDR3 sequence is 13 residues long. V was cut by 0 bases and J by 3 bases, with 6 bases left in between. Germline V gene lookup returns CDR1 KGHSH and CDR2 LQKENI.

The rearrangement links TRBV18 to TRBJ2-6; 8 nucleotides match TRBD2. CDR1 is KGHSH and CDR2 is LQKENI in the germline V gene. The CDR3 sequence is 16 residues long. V lost 3 bases to trimming and J lost 2 bases; unmatched junction nucleotides: 3. This CDR3 is CASSPQAGAGANVLTF. The CDR3 nucleotides are TGTGCCAGCTCACCCCAAGCGGGGGCTGGGGCCAACGTCCTGACTTTC.

The chain is built from TRBV6-1 and TRBJ2-7; D remains ambiguous. The V gene lost 2 bases and the J gene lost 6 bases, with 11 bases spanning the gap. Germline V lookup: CDR1 MNHNS, CDR2 SASEGT. The CDR3 has 13 residues. The CDR3 region is CASSETWYLEQYV. As DNA, the CDR3 is TGTGCCAGCAGTGAAACATGGTATCTCGAGCAGTACGTC.

This chain links TRBV6-6 with TRBJ2-3; D perhaps matches TRBD2 (5 bases). The CDR3 sequence is 15 residues long. Germline CDR1 and CDR2: MNHNY and SVGAGI (reference sequence). V was trimmed by 2 bases and J by 0 bases, leaving 9 bases between them. The CDR3 reads CASSYEGPSTDTQYF. CDR3 sequence (DNA): TGTGCCAGCAGTTACGAGGGTCCCAGCACAGATACGCAGTATTTT.

V is TRBV14 and J is TRBJ2-4, with 8 bases fitting TRBD1. J gave up 8 bases and V 3 bases, and 9 bases lay outside the gene matches. The germline gives CDR1 SGHDN, CDR2 FVKESK. The CDR3 extends over 15 amino acids. This CDR3 reads CASSQGQVRSDIQYF. The CDR3 nucleotides read TGTGCCAGCAGCCAGGGACAGGTCAGAAGTGACATTCAGTACTTC.

This chain joins TRBV12-5 and TRBJ1-2; 9 nucleotides agree with TRBD1. CDR1 and CDR2 from the germline V gene are LGHNT and FRNRAP. Unmatched junction bases numbered 9, after V lost 6 bases and J lost 4 bases. The CDR3 consists of 15 residues. In DNA form, the CDR3 reads TGTGCTAGTGGATCTACAGGGGGCCTGTTCTATGGCTACACCTTC. It encodes CASGSTGGLFYGYTF.

V is TRBV5-1 and J is TRBJ1-1; D remains ambiguous. Trimming took off 0 bases at V and 5 bases at J, with 14 bases between the two ends. Germline loops: CDR1 SGHRS, CDR2 YFSETQ. The CDR3 has 15 residues. DNA of the CDR3: TGCGCCAGCAGCTTGGCCGGGAGTCAAGGGACTGAAGCTTTCTTT. Its translation: CASSLAGSQGTEAFF.

The V gene is TRBV4-1, the J gene TRBJ1-6; 9 bases are a match to TRBD1. There are 17 residues in the CDR3. Germline values: CDR1 MGHRA, CDR2 YSYEKL. The junction had 11 bases not matched to a gene; V was cut back by 2 bases and J by 9 bases. CDR3 protein: CASSQHPLGQGFSPLHF. In nucleotides, the CDR3 is TGCGCCAGCAGCCAACATCCCCTGGGACAGGGATTTTCACCCCTCCACTTT.

This clone was counted only a few times. V usage is TRBV4-1 and J usage is TRBJ1-5; maybe TRBD1 (5 bases). Looked up from germline, CDR1 is MGHRA and CDR2 is YSYEKL. CDR3 length: 15 amino acids. Trimming stripped 4 bases from V and 5 bases from J, with 15 bases between. The CDR3: CASSLRRGLDQPQHF. The CDR3 region has the DNA TGCGCCAGCAGCCTCCGGAGGGGCCTGGATCAGCCCCAGCATTTT.

V is TRBV25-1 and J is TRBJ2-1; tentative D call: TRBD2 (5 bases). This CDR3 comprises 14 residues. CDR1 and CDR2 from the germline V gene are MGHDK and SYGVNS. Between the trimmed V and J ends, which lost 4 bases and 7 bases, there was a span of 14 bases. The CDR3 DNA reads as TGTGCCAGCAGTGCGGACTTCCCTTGGAATGAGCAGTTCTTC. This gives the protein CASSADFPWNEQFF.

The V call is TRBV18, the J call TRBJ2-3, with 10 bases fitting TRBD2. Losses at the gene ends were 2 bases for V and 5 bases for J; bases not matched to a gene: 7. Germline-derived CDR1 and CDR2 are KGHSH and LQKENI. This CDR3 region has 16 residues. In nucleotides, the CDR3 is TGTGCCAGCTCACCAATGCTAGCGGGAGTTAAAGATACGCAGTATTTT. This gives the protein CASSPMLAGVKDTQYF.

This clone was seen only once. The chain combines TRBV6-5 with TRBJ1-2; 7 positions agree with TRBD1. The J segment lost 0 bases and the V segment lost 10 bases, leaving 8 bases of the junction unmatched. This CDR3 comprises 14 residues. From germline, CDR1 is MNHEY and CDR2 SVGAGI. The CDR3 sequence is CATSDRPANYGYTF. Here the CDR3 DNA reads TGTGCCACCTCGGACAGGCCAGCTAACTATGGCTACACCTTC.

Points on this clone: The CDR3 ends on some other residue instead of the conserved phenylalanine or tryptophan, so this is likely a read error. The DNA is omitted, as the CDR3 cannot be located on it reliably, and the CDR3 follows TCRdb's listing. The rearrangement uses TRBV30 and TRBJ1-1; the listed D gene, TRBD1, was not tested against the DNA. The CDR3 is 8 residues long, counting both termini. Germline values: CDR1 GTSNPN, CDR2 SVGIG (reference sequence). CDR3 region: CASTDRPI.

This chain uses TRBV18 with TRBJ1-5; perhaps TRBD1 as D (6 bases). The germline V gene has CDR1 KGHSH and CDR2 LQKENI. The CDR3 covers 14 residues. V was clipped by 5 bases and J by 3 bases, with 11 bases between them. Here the CDR3 reads CASSLRQDNQPQHF. CDR3 DNA: TGTGCCAGCTCATTGAGACAGGACAATCAGCCCCAGCATTTT.

The J gene is TRBJ2-5, the V gene TRBV11-2; 13 nucleotides align to TRBD2. V lost 4 bases to trimming and J lost 4 bases; unmatched junction nucleotides: 6. Germline CDR1 reads SGHAT; CDR2 reads FQNNGV. CDR3 length: 16 residues. CDR3 DNA sequence: TGTGCCAGCAGCTCTGGGACTAGCGGGGCCCGAGAGACCCAGTACTTC. Translation gives CASSSGTSGARETQYF. The variable domain in full, completed from reference TRBV11-2 and TRBJ2-5, reads EAGVAQSPRYKIIEKRQSVAFWCNPISGHATLYWYQQILGQGPKLLIQFQNNGVVDDSQLPKDRFSAERLKGVDSTLKIQPAKLEDSAVYLCASSSGTSGARETQYFGPGTRLLVL.

The chain employs TRBV5-4 and TRBJ2-3, with TRBD2 matching over 9 bases. CDR3 length: 14 residues. Germline trimming cut 6 bases from V and 1 base from J; bases unmatched to any gene: 3. CDR1 and CDR2 from the germline V gene are SGHNT and YYREEE (reference sequence). CDR3 coding DNA: TGTGCCAGCAAAAGACTAGCGGGCACAGATACGCAGTATTTT. Amino acid sequence: CASKRLAGTDTQYF.

The rearrangement joins TRBV7-9 to TRBJ1-2; a possible D gene is TRBD1 (6 bases). V was clipped by 5 bases and J by 2 bases, with 12 bases between them. The CDR3 has 14 residues. The V gene's germline CDR1 is SEHNR and CDR2 FQNEAQ (reference sequence). The CDR3 loop reads CASSPWTDNYGYTF. The DNA for the CDR3 is TGTGCCAGCAGCCCCTGGACAGACAACTATGGCTACACCTTC.

This clone was observed once. The chain links TRBV18 to TRBJ2-5; tentatively, D is TRBD2 (5 bases). CDR3 size: 13 residues. CDR1 is KGHSH, CDR2 LQKENI, per germline. Deletions cut 6 bases from V and 3 bases from J, with 11 bases between. The CDR3 protein is CASSGLGEETQYF. The CDR3 region has the DNA TGTGCCAGCTCCGGGCTGGGAGAAGAGACCCAGTACTTC.

This clone was recorded only once. This chain joins TRBV7-2 and TRBJ2-7; 8 bases align to TRBD2. Trimming at V came to 3 bases and at J to 6 bases, leaving 4 bases not matched to a gene. The CDR3 is 13 residues long. Germline V gene sequence: CDR1 SGHTA, CDR2 FQGNSA. In DNA, the CDR3 is TGTGCCAGCAGCTTCGCGGGGGGACGCGAGCAGTACTTC. As protein: CASSFAGGREQYF.

The chain couples TRBV10-3 to TRBJ2-3; 9 positions match TRBD1. The CDR3 extends over 15 amino acids. Germline V gene sequence: CDR1 ENHRY, CDR2 SYGVKD. V lost 5 bases, J lost 3 bases, and 6 bases stayed unmatched. In nucleotides, the CDR3 is TGTGCCATCAGTCGGACAGGGGAAGTAACAGATACGCAGTATTTT. It translates to CAISRTGEVTDTQYF.

This chain connects TRBV27 to TRBJ1-2, with a tentative D call TRBD1 (6 bases). The V end was cut by 7 bases, the J end by 2 bases, with 11 bases between. This CDR3 is built from 13 residues. The germline gives CDR1 MNHEY, CDR2 SMNVEV (reference sequence). The CDR3 is CASKGVGNYGYTF. CDR3 DNA: TGTGCCAGCAAGGGGGTGGGGAACTATGGCTACACCTTC.

The chain has TRBV19 and TRBJ2-5, with D maybe TRBD2 (5 bases). In germline, CDR1 is LNHDA, CDR2 SQIVND (reference sequence). V lost 4 bases and J 2 bases, leaving 8 bases between the germline ends. The CDR3 is 13 residues long. The CDR3 sequence is CASSNRGQETQYF. CDR3 nucleotides: TGTGCCAGTAGTAATAGAGGGCAAGAGACCCAGTACTTC.

The CDR3: CASRTQGDGETQYF. CDR3 in DNA: TGTGCCAGTAGAACCCAGGGGGATGGGGAGACCCAGTACTTC. This chain links TRBV19 with TRBJ2-5; 7 nucleotides align to TRBD1. Germline V gene lookup returns CDR1 LNHDA and CDR2 SQIVND (reference sequence). This CDR3 contains 14 residues. Trimming removed 6 bases from V and 5 bases from J; junction bases left unmatched: 9.

The gene calls are TRBV5-1 and TRBJ1-3, with 8 bases matching TRBD1. After removal of 4 bases from V and 2 bases from J, the junction contained 2 bases not matched to a gene. This CDR3 spans 14 amino acids. Germline CDR1 SGHRS, CDR2 YFSETQ. This CDR3 reads CASSLDRAGNTIYF. Written as DNA, the CDR3 is TGCGCCAGCAGCCTGGACAGGGCTGGAAACACCATATATTTT.